Here is one T cell receptor beta chain with its context. This clonotype was seen a few times. Its binding antigen is unknown. The sample holds no much larger clone one base away, and base qualities are not on file. This sample is part of a study of regulatory and conventional T cells in breast cancer (dated by TCRdb to between 2015 and 2016). From the cysteine up to the phenylalanine, the CDR3 has a length of 15 residues. This entry keeps only the CDR3 DNA: 45 bases, framed from base 1. The V and J ends are trimmed by 0 bases and 1 base, leaving 12 bases between them. Taken from the germline V gene (reference sequence), the CDR1 and CDR2 loops are GTSNPN and SVGIG. Libraries came from PCR. TCRdb shows the sequencer as Illumina MiSeq. TCRdb took the public reads, trimmed them with fastp at Q25, ran MiXCR for clone calling and kept in-frame beta chains. Records with the same CDR3 protein are collapsed into one entry carrying the most frequent genes and DNA. The sample table records 9,500 to 13,000 distinct CDR3 sequences; just under 35% of these occur just once. The top ten clonotypes cover roughly 6% of the sample.

The sequence was obtained from a male donor in good health. The rearranged segments are TRBV30 and TRBJ1-1; too little of a D gene remains to name it. Sequencing was performed on conventional T cells from blood. The CDR3 sequence is CAWSVPGRRNTEAFF. The base sequence is TGTGCCTGGAGTGTACCTGGACGGAGGAACACTGAAGCTTTCTTT.